A selection of T cell receptor beta chains follows, all from one sample in a study of blood T cell repertoires in COVID-19. Generated by immunoSEQ multiplex PCR, the TCRdb table keeps only in-frame clones and is missing some. The data hold about 210,000 clones, with roughly nine tenths observed a single time. Material: PBMCs or T cells enriched from blood (not recorded which). Receptors originate from a woman in her late teens or twenties who had recovered from COVID-19. The CDR3 runs from the conserved cysteine through the conserved F or W. Each record gives: V gene, J gene, clone size, D gene, CDR3 protein, CDR3 DNA. A D gene is named only where the DNA matches it firmly. Clone size appears in some rows only: once, few, many, or a class for an expanded clone.

V gene: TRBV18; J gene: TRBJ2-5; clone size: .; D gene: .; CDR3 protein: CASSPGLGETQYF; CDR3 DNA: TGTGCCAGCTCACCCGGTCTTGGAGAGACCCAGTACTTC
V gene: TRBV28; J gene: TRBJ1-2; clone size: .; D gene: TRBD1; CDR3 protein: CASSPTGVNYGYTF; CDR3 DNA: TGTGCCAGCAGCCCTACAGGGGTGAACTATGGCTACACCTTC
V gene: TRBV2; J gene: TRBJ2-5; clone size: .; D gene: .; CDR3 protein: CASSPTGETQYF; CDR3 DNA: TGTGCCAGCAGTCCCACCGGAGAGACCCAGTACTTC
V gene: TRBV2; J gene: TRBJ2-5; clone size: .; D gene: .; CDR3 protein: CASSEELTQETQYF; CDR3 DNA: TGTGCCAGCAGTGAGGAGCTAACTCAAGAGACCCAGTACTTC
V gene: TRBV5-4; J gene: TRBJ2-7; clone size: .; D gene: TRBD2; CDR3 protein: CASSLGLAGANEQYF; CDR3 DNA: TGTGCCAGCAGCTTGGGACTAGCGGGGGCGAACGAGCAGTACTTC
V gene: TRBV10-2; J gene: TRBJ1-1; clone size: .; D gene: .; CDR3 protein: CASRKEQQNTEAFF; CDR3 DNA: TGCGCCAGCAGAAAAGAACAACAGAACACTGAAGCTTTCTTT
V gene: TRBV5-6; J gene: TRBJ2-6; clone size: once; D gene: TRBD1; CDR3 protein: CAAGGSGANVLTF; CDR3 DNA: TGTGCCGCAGGGGGCTCTGGGGCCAACGTCCTGACTTTC
V gene: TRBV5-8; J gene: TRBJ1-2; clone size: .; D gene: TRBD1; CDR3 protein: CASSLAARTGSRGYTF; CDR3 DNA: TGTGCCAGCAGCTTGGCCGCCAGGACAGGGTCTCGCGGCTACACCTTC
V gene: TRBV10-3; J gene: TRBJ1-1; clone size: .; D gene: .; CDR3 protein: CAISEGQITEAFF; CDR3 DNA: TGTGCCATCAGTGAGGGACAGATTACTGAAGCTTTCTTT
V gene: TRBV28; J gene: TRBJ1-1; clone size: few; D gene: TRBD1; CDR3 protein: CASKTQGAPPFF; CDR3 DNA: TGTGCCAGCAAAACCCAGGGGGCGCCTCCTTTCTTT
V gene: TRBV2; J gene: TRBJ2-2; clone size: once; D gene: .; CDR3 protein: CASRLVAPTGELFF; CDR3 DNA: TGTGCCAGCAGACTAGTGGCGCCCACCGGGGAGCTGTTTTTT
V gene: TRBV27; J gene: TRBJ2-1; clone size: .; D gene: TRBD1; CDR3 protein: CASSLAGGNEQFF; CDR3 DNA: TGTGCCAGCAGTTTAGCAGGGGGTAATGAGCAGTTCTTC
V gene: TRBV18; J gene: TRBJ1-5; clone size: .; D gene: .; CDR3 protein: CASSPFDGASNQPQHF; CDR3 DNA: TGTGCCAGCTCACCGTTTGACGGAGCGAGCAATCAGCCCCAGCATTTT
V gene: TRBV4-1; J gene: TRBJ1-2; clone size: once; D gene: TRBD1; CDR3 protein: CASSLDRTGLMAGYGYTF; CDR3 DNA: TGCGCCAGCAGCCTAGATAGGACAGGGCTCATGGCGGGCTATGGCTACACCTTC
V gene: TRBV6-5; J gene: TRBJ1-1; clone size: .; D gene: TRBD1; CDR3 protein: CASRPGQSLNTEAFF; CDR3 DNA: TGTGCCAGCAGACCGGGACAGAGCCTGAACACTGAAGCTTTCTTT